This entry is about one T cell receptor (beta chain). This clone was recorded once. Its cognate antigen has yet to be identified. No base qualities exist here, and no much larger clone lies one base off it. These data originate in a study of blood T cell repertoires in COVID-19 (dated by TCRdb to 2019 to 2021). As for the study more broadly: The collaborator samples originated in the United States, Italy and Spain and spanned the acute and convalescent phases of COVID-19. The prospective study material was composed of cDNA or gDNA derived from T cells, B-cell-depleted T cells, or PBMCs. Deeply sampled blood TCRbeta repertoires from subjects exposed to, actively infected with, or recovered from COVID-19 were included in the dataset. The repertoires were made available in a free public database intended to serve as a resource for research on the immune response to SARS-CoV-2. Samples came from the ongoing ImmuneRACE study (first 160 participants) plus 1,254 subjects from 6 global collaborators. Sample metadata almost always included a de-identified subject ID, COVID-19 status, age in years and sex. Where HLA class I and class II types were available, the types were taken from metadata supplied by the sample provider, not from assay-based typing. Study-level results and caveats: The quantity of clinical and demographic metadata differed by source and by participant and was supplied without curation.

TCRbeta CDR3 regions were amplified from genomic DNA by means of the immunoSEQ Assay, a bias-controlled multiplex PCR. The authors' analysis ran thus. The number of nucleated cells in each sample was estimated by amplification of reference gene primers within the assay. Sequence reads were collapsed and filtered to measure the absolute abundance of every unique TCRbeta CDR3 rearrangement. For each sample, productive Simpson clonality was calculated by taking the square root of Simpson's diversity index across productive rearrangements. TCRdb took over this immuneACCESS table, retaining in-frame rearrangements with V and J assigned. Such tables are incomplete; in checked studies, under half of the missing clones stem from an unresolved V gene, and the remainder is unexplained. The D gene and trimming were derived from the DNA, and the V and J assignments and clone size from that table. This sample gives fewer than 300,000 clones in total; 86% of them show up just once. The ten biggest clones cover approximately 10% of the sample.

At one collaborating source in Seattle, patients were enrolled during active infection and were followed longitudinally through the course of disease. Whole blood was collected in K2EDTA tubes by collaborating institutions according to the institutions' own protocols. For TCRbeta analysis, collaborator samples were shipped as frozen whole blood, as isolated PBMCs, or as DNA extracted from either sample type. Sequencing was done on a sample of peripheral blood. This clonotype was sampled from a man aged 45-60 years with COVID-19, enrolled during active disease.

The CDR3 has the sequence CASKEEPGGELFF. The nucleotide sequence reads as follows: TGTGCCAGCAAAGAAGAACCCGGCGGGGAGCTGTTTTTT. Recombination linked TRBV21-1 to TRBJ2-2; the table's D call TRBD2 went unverified against the DNA. TRBV21-1 is labeled a pseudogene. The CDR3 has 13 amino acids, counting the end cysteine and phenylalanine. The sequence is cut down to CDR3 DNA, 39 bases in frame from base 1.